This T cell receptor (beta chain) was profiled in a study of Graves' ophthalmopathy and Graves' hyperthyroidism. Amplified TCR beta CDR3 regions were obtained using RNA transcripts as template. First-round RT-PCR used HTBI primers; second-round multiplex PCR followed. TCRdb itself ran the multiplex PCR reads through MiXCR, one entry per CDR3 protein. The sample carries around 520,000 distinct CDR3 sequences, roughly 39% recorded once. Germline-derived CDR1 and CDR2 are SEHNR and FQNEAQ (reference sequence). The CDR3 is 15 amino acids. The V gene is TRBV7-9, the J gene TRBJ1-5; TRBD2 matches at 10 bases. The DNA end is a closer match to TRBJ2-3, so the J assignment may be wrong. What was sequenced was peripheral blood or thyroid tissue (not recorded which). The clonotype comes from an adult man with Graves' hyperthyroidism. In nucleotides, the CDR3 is TGTGCCAGCAGCTTGTCTAGCGGGAGTAGGGATACGCAGTATTTT. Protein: CASSLSSGSRDTQYF.